What follows are 29 T cell receptor beta chains derived from one specimen sequenced in a study of early T cells in non-severe SARS-CoV-2 infection. TCRdb re-derived calls from the 5' RACE reads in MiXCR, one entry per CDR3 protein. The data contain around 100,000 distinct CDR3 sequences, around 13% of them singletons. The sequencing sample was made of whole blood. All receptors come from an adult who was a healthcare worker with PCR-confirmed SARS-CoV-2 infection or an uninfected control (not recorded which).

The V call is TRBV27, the J call TRBJ2-7; D gene unclear. The CDR3 length is 14 residues. Germline V gene lookup returns CDR1 MNHEY and CDR2 SMNVEV (reference sequence). The V and J ends lost 4 bases and 0 bases respectively, with 10 bases between them. The CDR3, as DNA: TGTGCCAGCAGTTCTCCCCCCCACTCCTACGAGCAGTACTTC. Translation: CASSSPPHSYEQYF.

This clonotype was detected many times. The chain has TRBV4-3 and TRBJ2-5, with D possibly TRBD1 on 6 matching bases. CDR1 and CDR2 (germline): LGHNA, YSLEER. Trimming stripped 0 bases from V and 5 bases from J, with 7 bases between. CDR3 size: 13 residues. CDR3 loop: CASSQDRGETQYF. The CDR3 nucleotides read TGCGCCAGCAGCCAAGACAGGGGTGAGACCCAGTACTTC.

The chain links TRBV10-2 to TRBJ2-4; 9 nucleotides align to TRBD2. Losses at the gene ends were 10 bases for V and 6 bases for J; bases not matched to a gene: 10. Germline lookup yields CDR1 WSHSY and CDR2 SAAADI. This CDR3 is built from 14 residues. The CDR3 DNA follows: TGCGCCACTTCATTAGCGGGAGAGGGAAACATTCAGTACTTC. The encoded protein is CATSLAGEGNIQYF.

This clonotype was seen a few times. The V gene is TRBV7-2, the J gene TRBJ2-5; D may be TRBD1 or TRBD2 (5 bases each). There are 15 residues in the CDR3. Per germline, CDR1 SGHTA and CDR2 FQGNSA. The V end lost 5 bases, the J end lost 4 bases, and 17 bases lay between the germline ends. The CDR3 nucleotides are TGTGCCAGCAGCCCCGAAGGGGTCGGGACAGAGACCCAGTACTTC. It yields the protein CASSPEGVGTETQYF.

This rearrangement joins TRBV11-2 to TRBJ2-3; D remains unclear. Germline V gene data show CDR1 as SGHAT and CDR2 as FQNNGV. With 0 bases removed from V and 3 bases from J, the gap between germline ends came to 7 bases. The CDR3 sequence is 14 residues long. For the CDR3, the DNA is TGTGCCAGCAGCTTAGATTTAGCAACAGATACGCAGTATTTT. Translating gives CASSLDLATDTQYF.

This clonotype was found a few times. The rearrangement joins TRBV12-3 or TRBV12-4 to TRBJ2-7; no firm D call. V shed 5 bases and J shed 2 bases, with 10 bases lying between them. This CDR3 comprises 13 residues. CDR3 in DNA: TGTGCCAGCAGTCCCCCGGGTCCCTACGAGCAGTACTTC. Translation: CASSPPGPYEQYF.

In this sample, this clonotype turned up many times. V is TRBV24-1 and J is TRBJ2-5; D uncertain. Germline-derived CDR1 and CDR2 are KGHDR and SFDVKD. The CDR3 has 12 residues. V was clipped by 7 bases and J by 7 bases, with 12 bases between them. The CDR3: CATSNPWGTQYF. In DNA form, the CDR3 reads TGTGCCACCAGCAATCCTTGGGGGACCCAGTACTTC.

This chain joins TRBV20-1 and TRBJ1-6; D call uncertain. Germline loops: CDR1 DFQATT, CDR2 SNEGSKA (reference sequence). The CDR3 consists of 16 residues. V dropped 3 bases and J dropped 0 bases, with 12 bases sitting between them. CDR3 amino acids: CSASFLGGSYNSPLHF. CDR3 DNA sequence: TGCAGTGCTAGTTTTCTGGGAGGCTCCTATAATTCACCCCTCCACTTT.

This clonotype was counted at least ten times. The CDR3 region is CASSLGLTVKETQYF. The CDR3 DNA reads TGTGCCAGCAGCTTAGGACTGACAGTGAAAGAGACCCAGTACTTC. V usage is TRBV11-3 and J usage is TRBJ2-5, with D perhaps TRBD1 (5 bases). Germline loops: CDR1 SGHNT, CDR2 YENEEA. This CDR3 region has 15 residues. V was clipped by 1 base and J by 3 bases, with 12 bases between them.

A note on this clonotype: A read error may be the cause here, since a much bigger clone is one base away. The chain is built from TRBV20-1 and TRBJ1-1, with D possibly matching TRBD1 (5 bases). Trimming removed 3 bases from V and 4 bases from J, with 15 bases in between. The germline CDR1 and CDR2 sequences are DFQATT and SNEGSKA (reference sequence). The CDR3 runs to 14 residues. Here the CDR3 reads CSARGGFGITEAFF. The CDR3 bases are TGCAGTGCTAGGGGGGGGTTCGGAATCACTGAAGCTTTCTTT.

V gene TRBV20-1 combines with J gene TRBJ1-5; 9 positions agree with TRBD1. This CDR3 has 14 amino acids. Trimming at V came to 7 bases and at J to 5 bases, leaving 9 bases not matched to a gene. CDR1 and CDR2 (germline): DFQATT, SNEGSKA (reference sequence). CDR3 amino acids: CSVWTGAIHQPQHF. DNA for the CDR3: TGCAGTGTTTGGACAGGGGCCATCCATCAGCCCCAGCATTTT.

This clonotype was counted at least ten times. The chain links TRBV20-1 to TRBJ2-1, with TRBD2 matching over 14 bases. V dropped 5 bases and J dropped 8; count of bases not matched to a gene: 5. This CDR3 contains 14 residues. Germline V lookup: CDR1 DFQATT, CDR2 SNEGSKA (reference sequence). In DNA form, the CDR3 reads TGCAGTGCTTATGGACTAGCGGGAGGCTATGAGCAGTTCTTC. Amino acid sequence: CSAYGLAGGYEQFF.

This clonotype showed up many times. V is TRBV5-1 and J is TRBJ2-7, with D maybe TRBD2 (5 bases). With 2 bases removed from V and 3 bases from J, the gap between germline ends came to 6 bases. This CDR3 is 12 amino acids long. Germline CDR1 SGHRS, CDR2 YFSETQ. CDR3 sequence reads: CASSLSGYEQYF. The DNA of the CDR3 is TGCGCCAGCAGCTTAAGCGGCTACGAGCAGTACTTC. Full variable domain (missing parts from reference TRBV5-1 and TRBJ2-7): KAGVTQTPRYLIKTRGQQVTLSCSPISGHRSVSWYQQTPGQGLQFLFEYFSETQRNKGNFPGRFSGRQFSNSRSEMNVSTLELGDSALYLCASSLSGYEQYFGPGTRLTVT.

The chain links TRBV20-1 to TRBJ2-4; 7 bases agree with TRBD1. The CDR3 spans 15 residues. V shed 6 bases and J 8 bases; nucleotides not matched to a gene: 16. Per germline, CDR1 DFQATT and CDR2 SNEGSKA (reference sequence). CDR3 sequence (DNA): TGCAGTGCCAGGCCCCAGACCGCAGGGGGAGACATTCAGTACTTC. It codes for CSARPQTAGGDIQYF.

This clonotype was counted many times. V gene TRBV7-9 combines with J gene TRBJ1-1; no clear D gene. Trimming stripped 6 bases from V and 5 bases from J, with 10 bases between. The CDR3 loop spans 12 amino acids. The germline V gene encodes CDR1 SEHNR and CDR2 FQNEAQ (reference sequence). The CDR3 spells CASRVIETEAFF. The CDR3 bases are TGTGCCAGCAGGGTGATTGAAACTGAAGCTTTCTTT.

This clonotype was observed many times. The J gene is TRBJ2-3, the V gene TRBV7-8, with D tentatively TRBD2 (6 bases). CDR3 size: 14 residues. Trimming pared 3 bases from V and 3 bases from J, leaving 10 bases between. CDR1 and CDR2 from the germline V gene are SGHVS and FQNEAQ. The CDR3 is CASSLTSRTDTQYF. For the CDR3, the DNA is TGTGCCAGCAGCTTGACTAGTAGAACAGATACGCAGTATTTT.

The genes are TRBV5-6 and TRBJ1-1; D is uncertain. Germline CDR1 SGHDT, CDR2 YYEEEE. Trimming cost V 2 bases and J 4 bases, with 12 bases left between them. The CDR3 covers 14 residues. CDR3 nucleotide sequence: TGTGCCAGCAGCTTTGGTCGTGGTGGCACTGAAGCTTTCTTT. Amino acids: CASSFGRGGTEAFF. Looking up the rest from reference TRBV5-6 and TRBJ1-1 gives the full variable domain: DAGVTQSPTHLIKTRGQQVTLRCSPKSGHDTVSWYQQALGQGPQFIFQYYEEEERQRGNFPDRFSGHQFPNYSSELNVNALLLGDSALYLCASSFGRGGTEAFFGQGTRLTVV.

The table lists this clonotype with a few counts. The chain employs TRBV20-1 and TRBJ2-2; 7 positions match TRBD1. Germline-derived CDR1 and CDR2 are DFQATT and SNEGSKA (reference sequence). With 7 bases clipped from V and 2 bases from J, the junction kept 4 bases outside the gene matches. This CDR3 comprises 13 residues. The CDR3 spells CSGDSLNTGELFF. The CDR3 DNA sequence: TGCAGTGGGGACAGCCTTAACACCGGGGAGCTGTTTTTT.

This clonotype was observed a few times. V usage is TRBV11-2 and J usage is TRBJ2-3; a possible D gene is TRBD2 (6 bases). Germline V gene lookup returns CDR1 SGHAT and CDR2 FQNNGV. The CDR3 sequence is 13 residues long. Between the trimmed V and J ends, which lost 5 bases and 7 bases, there was a span of 13 bases. The CDR3 nucleotides are TGTGCCAGCAGCCGTGGGAGGCAGAATACGCAGTATTTT. It translates to CASSRGRQNTQYF.

This clonotype was seen ten or more times. The rearrangement uses TRBV2 and TRBJ2-1; 7 bases align to TRBD2. In germline, CDR1 is SNHLY, CDR2 FYNNEI. The CDR3 length is 14 residues. The trim removed 8 bases at V and 2 bases at J, leaving 6 bases unmatched. CDR3 sequence: CASAHSGAYNEQFF. CDR3 nucleotides: TGTGCCAGCGCCCACAGCGGGGCCTACAATGAGCAGTTCTTC.

The J gene is TRBJ2-1, the V gene TRBV4-2; 11 bases map to TRBD1. V shed 3 bases and J 10 bases; nucleotides not matched to a gene: 5. CDR1 LGHNA and CDR2 YNFKEQ come from the germline V gene. This CDR3 has 14 amino acids. CDR3 sequence (DNA): TGTGCCAGCAGCCAGCGGGACAGGGGGTACGAGCAGTTCTTC. Translation gives CASSQRDRGYEQFF.

The sample holds many counts of this clonotype. The rearrangement joins TRBV13 to TRBJ2-6; D ambiguous. Trimming cost V 5 bases and J 0 bases, with 20 bases left between them. The CDR3 sequence is 19 residues long. Germline loops: CDR1 PRHDT, CDR2 FYEKMQ (reference sequence). CDR3 residues: CASSPSREQLYSGANVLTF. CDR3 nucleotide sequence: TGTGCCAGCAGCCCATCTAGAGAGCAGCTTTACTCTGGGGCCAACGTCCTGACTTTC.

This clonotype was observed many times. The rearrangement links TRBV24-1 to TRBJ2-1; D assignment may be TRBD1 or TRBD2 (5 bases each). V gave up 5 bases and J gave up 0 bases, with 10 bases separating them. Germline CDR1 KGHDR, CDR2 SFDVKD. The CDR3 covers 15 residues. Here the CDR3 reads CATSVAGSSYNEQFF. Here the CDR3 DNA reads TGTGCCACCAGTGTAGCAGGGAGCTCCTACAATGAGCAGTTCTTC.

This clonotype was counted a few times. V is TRBV20-1 and J is TRBJ2-4; tentatively, D is TRBD1 (7 bases). V dropped 6 bases and J dropped 0 bases, with 15 bases sitting between them. This CDR3 spans 15 amino acids. Germline-derived CDR1 and CDR2 are DFQATT and SNEGSKA (reference sequence). The CDR3 here is CSARRQGLAKNIQYF. Written as DNA, the CDR3 is TGCAGTGCCAGGAGACAGGGACTAGCCAAAAACATTCAGTACTTC.

This chain uses TRBV20-1 with TRBJ1-4; D uncertain. Germline-derived CDR1 and CDR2 are DFQATT and SNEGSKA (reference sequence). This CDR3 has 12 residues. V lost 2 bases and J lost 5, with 6 bases in between. The CDR3 region is CSARLINEKLFF. The CDR3 DNA follows: TGCAGTGCTAGATTAATAAATGAAAAACTGTTTTTT.

This clonotype was recorded at least ten times. The DNA for the CDR3 is TGCGCCAGCAGCCCACAACAGGGGCGGGTCACTGAAGCTTTCTTT. Translation: CASSPQQGRVTEAFF. This chain links TRBV4-1 with TRBJ1-1; 7 positions agree with TRBD1. Germline CDR1 is MGHRA and CDR2 is YSYEKL. Trimming at V came to 4 bases and at J to 4 bases, leaving 9 bases not matched to a gene. The CDR3 length is 15 residues.

This clonotype was observed a handful of times. This chain connects TRBV11-2 to TRBJ2-1; no reliable D call. Trimming stripped 1 base from V and 10 bases from J, with 11 bases between. The germline V gene encodes CDR1 SGHAT and CDR2 FQNNGV. This CDR3 is built from 13 residues. The CDR3 region has the DNA TGTGCCAGCAGCTTAGGGACCAACTTAGAGCAGTTCTTC. This sequence encodes CASSLGTNLEQFF.

This clonotype was counted ten times or more. The chain employs TRBV4-1 and TRBJ1-2; D call uncertain. This CDR3 contains 15 residues. Germline V gives CDR1 MGHRA, CDR2 YSYEKL. V was trimmed by 8 bases and J by 1 base, leaving 17 bases between them. The CDR3 here is CASRGPGRLNYGYTF. The CDR3 bases are TGCGCCAGCCGCGGTCCTGGACGGCTTAACTATGGCTACACCTTC.

This clonotype occurred many times. The CDR3 protein is CASSQFRETAFPDGYTF. CDR3 nucleotides: TGCGCCAGCAGCCAATTCAGGGAGACGGCCTTCCCCGATGGCTACACCTTC. The chain has TRBV4-3 and TRBJ1-2; weak D call: TRBD1 (5 bases). V was pared by 2 bases and J by 6 bases, with 22 bases between. Germline CDR1 is LGHNA and CDR2 is YSLEER. There are 17 residues in the CDR3.